What follows are 22 T cell receptor beta chains derived from one specimen sequenced in a study of response to subunit inactivated influenza vaccine. TCRdb re-called the RT-PCR reads with MiXCR, one entry per CDR3 protein. The sample holds 300,000 to 350,000 distinct CDR3 sequences, roughly 22% seen once. This specimen was PBMCs from blood, taken 21 months after vaccination. All receptors derive from a man in his fifties or sixties who received an inactivated influenza vaccine.

The rearrangement joins TRBV29-1 to TRBJ1-1; D is possibly TRBD1 (6 bases). The CDR3 totals 12 residues. Germline CDR1 is SQVTM and CDR2 is ANQGSEA. The V gene lost 7 bases and the J gene lost 4 bases, with 13 bases spanning the gap. CDR3 protein: CSARTQGTEAFF. For the CDR3, the DNA is TGCAGCGCCCGGACACAGGGCACTGAAGCTTTCTTT.

The sample holds a few counts of this clonotype. This rearrangement joins TRBV29-1 to TRBJ2-2; the match to TRBD1 covers 10 bases. The junction had 12 bases not matched to a gene; V was cut back by 7 bases and J by 4 bases. CDR3 length: 16 amino acids. The germline V gene encodes CDR1 SQVTM and CDR2 ANQGSEA. Written as DNA, the CDR3 is TGCAGCGCGCGCCCCGGGACAGGGGTAGGCACCGGGGAGCTGTTTTTT. Translated, it gives CSARPGTGVGTGELFF.

This clonotype has at least ten counts. The rearrangement uses TRBV2 and TRBJ1-5; D call uncertain. Per the germline V gene, CDR1 is SNHLY and CDR2 is FYNNEI. Between the trimmed V and J ends, which lost 3 bases and 4 bases, there was a span of 10 bases. CDR3 size: 14 residues. The CDR3, as DNA: TGTGCCAGCAGTGAGTGGCAGGTTAATCAGCCCCAGCATTTT. It codes for CASSEWQVNQPQHF.

A few counts support this clonotype. The chain links TRBV28 to TRBJ2-2, with 9 bases matching TRBD2. CDR3 length equals 15 residues. Germline V CDR1 and CDR2: MDHEN, SYDVKM. V was clipped by 8 bases and J by 5 bases; unmatched bases: 9. The CDR3 nucleotides are TGTGCCAGCTCGCGTATAGCGGGGGTGACCGGGGAGCTGTTTTTT. Translated, it gives CASSRIAGVTGELFF.

This clonotype showed up many times. This rearrangement joins TRBV7-2 to TRBJ2-7, with 9 positions matching TRBD1. This CDR3 is built from 13 residues. CDR1 is SGHTA, CDR2 FQGNSA, per germline. The trim removed 5 bases at V and 4 bases at J, leaving 3 bases unmatched. CDR3 in amino acids: CASSPTGGYEQYF. For the CDR3, the DNA is TGTGCCAGCAGCCCGACAGGGGGTTACGAGCAGTACTTC.

The chain has TRBV28 and TRBJ1-5, with D perhaps matching TRBD1 (6 bases). Germline CDR1 MDHEN, CDR2 SYDVKM. V was cut by 6 bases and J by 6 bases, with 15 bases left in between. This CDR3 comprises 14 residues. The CDR3 DNA is TGTGCCAGCAGAACGGAGGGGGGCGGTCAGCCCCAGCATTTT. It specifies CASRTEGGGQPQHF.

This clonotype appeared a few times. The gene calls are TRBV5-6 and TRBJ2-5; tentatively, D is TRBD1 (6 bases). Germline V gene data show CDR1 as SGHDT and CDR2 as YYEEEE. Trimming took off 3 bases at V and 6 bases at J, with 21 bases between the two ends. CDR3 length: 16 residues. CDR3 coding DNA: TGTGCCAGCAGCTCTCGTGGGGCAGGGGCCAGAAAGACCCAGTACTTC. Its translation is CASSSRGAGARKTQYF.

The gene calls are TRBV7-2 and TRBJ1-3; D gene unclear. V was clipped by 1 base and J by 2 bases, with 9 bases between them. From germline, CDR1 is SGHTA and CDR2 FQGNSA. CDR3 size: 15 residues. CDR3 nucleotides: TGTGCCAGCAGCTTAGACAGAGGACCTGGAAACACCATATATTTT. Translation gives CASSLDRGPGNTIYF.

This clonotype appeared a single time. The chain joins TRBV9 to TRBJ2-1; 7 positions agree with TRBD2. V was pared by 5 bases and J by 5 bases, with 4 bases of the junction left unmatched. Germline V CDR1 and CDR2: SGDLS, YYNGEE. The CDR3 is made up of 13 amino acids. The CDR3 reads CASSAGTNNEQFF. The CDR3 DNA reads TGTGCCAGCAGTGCCGGGACTAACAATGAGCAGTTCTTC.

This clonotype was seen only a few times. The chain carries TRBV4-2 and TRBJ1-1; TRBD1 agrees at 9 bases. The V segment lost 4 bases and the J segment 7 bases; nucleotides outside the gene matches: 16. CDR1 and CDR2 from the germline V gene are LGHNA and YNFKEQ. This CDR3 is 17 amino acids long. CDR3 DNA: TGTGCCAGCAGCCGGGGACAGGGTTTGGTTTATAACCGTGAAGCTTTCTTT. Its translation: CASSRGQGLVYNREAFF.

This clonotype has ten or more counts. The CDR3 nucleotides read TGTGCCAGCAGCCATTTGGACAGGGGGGTTGGCACTGAAGCTTTCTTT. Protein: CASSHLDRGVGTEAFF. V usage is TRBV3-1 and J usage is TRBJ1-1; 10 bases are a match to TRBD1. The CDR3 has 16 residues. V trimming: 3 bases; J trimming: 4 bases; junction bases outside the gene matches: 8. Germline lookup yields CDR1 LGHDT and CDR2 YNNKEL (reference sequence).

The rearrangement uses TRBV4-2 and TRBJ2-7, with 8 bases matching TRBD1. Unmatched junction bases numbered 6, after V lost 0 bases and J lost 2 bases. CDR1 is LGHNA and CDR2 is YNFKEQ in the germline V gene. The CDR3 consists of 16 residues. The CDR3 DNA is TGTGCCAGCAGCCAAGAACAGGGGGTCCCTGCCTACGAGCAGTACTTC. Protein sequence: CASSQEQGVPAYEQYF.

This chain joins TRBV29-1 and TRBJ2-3; 8 bases are shared with TRBD2. The CDR3 contains 16 residues. V gave up 3 bases and J gave up 0 bases; unmatched junction bases: 8. Germline V gene lookup returns CDR1 SQVTM and CDR2 ANQGSEA. The CDR3 region has the DNA TGCAGCGTTGAGTTCTTTAGCGGGGTCAGCACAGATACGCAGTATTTT. This gives the protein CSVEFFSGVSTDTQYF.

The rearrangement uses TRBV6-1 and TRBJ1-1; D possibly corresponds to TRBD1 (6 bases). Trimming cost V 6 bases and J 1 base, with 12 bases left between them. CDR1 MNHNS and CDR2 SASEGT come from the germline V gene. This CDR3 contains 14 residues. CDR3: CASSATGQNTEAFF. Here the CDR3 DNA reads TGTGCCAGCAGCGCGACGGGACAGAACACTGAAGCTTTCTTT.

The chain carries TRBV29-1 and TRBJ2-1; 14 positions match TRBD2. Germline V gene sequence: CDR1 SQVTM, CDR2 ANQGSEA. This CDR3 has 18 amino acids. Trimming removed 7 bases from V and 0 bases from J; junction bases left unmatched: 11. The CDR3 sequence is CSARGLAGVTSSYNEQFF. CDR3 DNA: TGCAGCGCACGGGGACTAGCGGGAGTCACAAGCTCCTACAATGAGCAGTTCTTC.

This sequence joins TRBV20-1 and TRBJ1-1; 10 bases line up with TRBD1. The V gene end was trimmed by 6 bases and the J gene end by 1 base; junction bases not matched to a gene: 5. The germline gives CDR1 DFQATT, CDR2 SNEGSKA (reference sequence). The CDR3 consists of 14 residues. The CDR3 region is CSARQGAANTEAFF. CDR3 nucleotides: TGCAGTGCCCGACAGGGGGCTGCGAACACTGAAGCTTTCTTT.

This clonotype was counted between two and nine times. This chain links TRBV28 with TRBJ2-3; no reliable D call. The germline gives CDR1 MDHEN, CDR2 SYDVKM. Trimming stripped 10 bases from V and 4 bases from J, with 12 bases between. The CDR3 length is 12 residues. The DNA of the CDR3 is TGTGCCACCGTAGAGGAGCCAGATACGCAGTATTTT. Translation: CATVEEPDTQYF. Full variable domain (missing parts from reference TRBV28 and TRBJ2-3): DVKVTQSSRYLVKRTGEKVFLECVQDMDHENMFWYRQDPGLGLRLIYFSYDVKMKEKGDIPEGYSVSREKKERFSLILESASTNQTSMYLCATVEEPDTQYFGPGTRLTVL.

The chain carries TRBV7-2 and TRBJ1-5; no clear D gene. The germline V gene has CDR1 SGHTA and CDR2 FQGNSA. Trimming shortened V by 2 bases and J by 0 bases, and 8 bases separated the two germline ends. The CDR3 covers 15 residues. CDR3 DNA: TGTGCCAGCAGCTTACTGTCGGATAGCAATCAGCCCCAGCATTTT. Its translation is CASSLLSDSNQPQHF.

This clonotype turned up a few times. The V and J genes are TRBV12-3 or TRBV12-4 and TRBJ2-2, with no clear D. The CDR3 runs 13 residues. With 1 base removed from V and 4 bases from J, the gap between germline ends came to 4 bases. CDR3 amino acids: CASSLVPTGELFF. The CDR3 DNA sequence: TGTGCCAGCAGTTTAGTACCCACCGGGGAGCTGTTTTTT.

This clonotype appeared a few times. This rearrangement joins TRBV20-1 to TRBJ2-7; D is perhaps TRBD2 (7 bases). V lost 2 bases, J lost 0 bases, and 14 bases lay in between. Germline V gene lookup returns CDR1 DFQATT and CDR2 SNEGSKA (reference sequence). The CDR3 contains 15 residues. The CDR3 reads CSARRGGTISYEQYF. In DNA, the CDR3 is TGCAGTGCTAGAAGGGGGGGGACTATCTCCTACGAGCAGTACTTC.

This clonotype has just a few counts. The chain is built from TRBV28 and TRBJ2-7, with TRBD1 identical over 7 bases. The CDR3 totals 16 residues. V was pared by 4 bases and J by 2 bases, with 11 bases of the junction left unmatched. Germline assignment: CDR1 MDHEN and CDR2 SYDVKM. CDR3 protein: CASSYKTGVATYEQYF. CDR3 sequence (DNA): TGTGCCAGCAGTTATAAAACAGGGGTCGCCACCTACGAGCAGTACTTC.

This clonotype was detected a few times. The chain uses TRBV3-1 and TRBJ1-1; D unclear. The CDR3 sequence is 14 residues long. CDR1 LGHDT and CDR2 YNNKEL come from the germline V gene (reference sequence). Deletions cut 3 bases from V and 2 bases from J, with 10 bases between. This CDR3 reads CASSQVAANTEAFF. CDR3 bases: TGTGCCAGCAGCCAGGTGGCAGCCAACACTGAAGCTTTCTTT.